The 26 T cell receptor beta chains presented below share a single source sample, sequenced in a study of blood T cell repertoires in COVID-19. The repertoire was sequenced with immunoSEQ multiplex PCR; TCRdb's copy has only in-frame clones and lacks some. The data hold under 200,000 clones, with 70% to 90% observed a single time. Material: PBMCs or T cells enriched from blood (not recorded which). The receptors were gathered from a woman in her fifties or sixties who had recovered from COVID-19.

The chain couples TRBV20-1 to TRBJ2-1, with D maybe TRBD1 (6 bases). V lost 6 bases and J lost 8, with 8 bases in between. The CDR3 totals 10 residues. The germline V gene has CDR1 DFQATT and CDR2 SNEGSKA (reference sequence). The CDR3 loop reads CSAGADEQFF. CDR3 nucleotides: TGCAGTGCGGGGGCGGATGAGCAGTTCTTC.

This clone was seen only once. V usage is TRBV6-2 or TRBV6-3 and J usage is TRBJ2-1; TRBD2 is a possible D gene (6 bases). Trimming cost V 2 bases and J 7 bases, with 21 bases left between them. Germline V lookup: CDR1 MNHEY, CDR2 SVGEGT. CDR3 size: 17 residues. The CDR3, as DNA: TGTGCCAGCAGTTACCGAGGAAGACTAGGGCATGGAAATGAGCAGTTCTTC. Translating gives CASSYRGRLGHGNEQFF.

The rearrangement uses TRBV14 and TRBJ1-2; no clear D. This CDR3 region has 12 residues. Germline V gene data show CDR1 as SGHDN and CDR2 as FVKESK. The ends were cut back, 0 bases at V and 8 bases at J, with 7 bases in the middle. CDR3 DNA: TGTGCCAGCAGCCAAGATATACGGGGCTACACCTTC. Translating it yields CASSQDIRGYTF. The full variable domain, its missing parts supplied by reference TRBV14 and TRBJ1-2, is EAGVTQFPSHSVIEKGQTVTLRCDPISGHDNLYWYRRVMGKEIKFLLHFVKESKQDESGMPNNRFLAERTGGTYSTLKVQPAELEDSGVYFCASSQDIRGYTFGSGTRLTVV.

V gene TRBV13 combines with J gene TRBJ2-2, with TRBD2 matching over 7 bases. This CDR3 is 15 amino acids long. The ends lost 2 bases at V and 4 bases at J; junction bases unmatched: 4. Germline V gene lookup returns CDR1 PRHDT and CDR2 FYEKMQ (reference sequence). This chain's CDR3 is CASSLISGGTGELFF. In nucleotides, the CDR3 is TGTGCCAGCAGCTTAATTTCGGGGGGCACCGGGGAGCTGTTTTTT.

A single count supports this clone. Other DNA sequences in the sample encode the same CDR3. The CDR3 DNA follows: TGTGCCAGCAGCTTACAGGGCAATCAGCCCCAGCATTTT. Residues: CASSLQGNQPQHF. The chain is built from TRBV7-2 and TRBJ1-5; D unclear. CDR1 and CDR2 (germline): SGHTA, FQGNSA. The CDR3 covers 13 residues. V was shortened by 2 bases and J by 2 bases, with 4 bases between the two germline ends.

The CDR3 spells CASSESGQGARTF. The CDR3 nucleotides read TGTGCCAGCAGCGAGTCGGGACAGGGGGCGCGCACCTTC. The chain couples TRBV9 to TRBJ1-2; 12 bases agree with TRBD1. Germline CDR1 is SGDLS and CDR2 is YYNGEE. V was pared by 3 bases and J by 13 bases, with 7 bases of the junction left unmatched. The CDR3 contains 13 residues.

This sequence joins TRBV11-3 and TRBJ2-5; tentatively, D is TRBD1 (8 bases). The V gene lost 5 bases and the J gene lost 5 bases, with 27 bases spanning the gap. CDR1 and CDR2 from the germline V gene are SGHNT and YENEEA. The CDR3 consists of 18 residues. CDR3 DNA: TGTGCCAGCAGCACTGGGGTCCCACAGGGGGGGTCGAGGGAGACCCAGTACTTC. It codes for CASSTGVPQGGSRETQYF. The full variable domain, completed using reference TRBV11-3 and TRBJ2-5, is EAGVVQSPRYKIIEKKQPVAFWCNPISGHNTLYWYLQNLGQGPELLIRYENEEAVDDSQLPKDRFSAERLKGVDSTLKIQPAELGDSAVYLCASSTGVPQGGSRETQYFGPGTRLLVL.

The chain is built from TRBV7-2 and TRBJ2-7; 10 positions match TRBD2. CDR1 is SGHTA, CDR2 FQGNSA, per germline. V shed 5 bases, J shed 3 bases, and the junction held 7 bases outside the gene matches. The CDR3 is 15 residues long. The CDR3 bases are TGTGCCAGCAGCCCTCAGCGGGGGGGCCTCTACGAGCAGTACTTC. Encoded protein: CASSPQRGGLYEQYF.

This chain uses TRBV4-1 with TRBJ2-7; a weak D match, TRBD1 (5 bases). CDR3 size: 13 residues. Deletions cut 4 bases from V and 3 bases from J, with 10 bases between. The germline gives CDR1 MGHRA, CDR2 YSYEKL. The CDR3 DNA is TGCGCCAGCAGCCTGACAGTCAGCTACGAGCAGTACTTC. Residues: CASSLTVSYEQYF.

This sequence joins TRBV7-6 and TRBJ1-1, with D maybe TRBD1 (6 bases). The CDR3 totals 13 residues. Germline CDR1 SGHVS, CDR2 FNYEAQ. V gave up 5 bases and J gave up 5 bases, with 12 bases separating them. The chain's CDR3 is CASSPSRGTEAFF. The CDR3 DNA sequence: TGTGCCAGCAGCCCCTCAAGGGGGACTGAAGCTTTCTTT.

The V gene is TRBV18, the J gene TRBJ1-1; maybe TRBD1 (5 bases). Trimming left V 6 bases short and J 1 base short, with 9 bases between. This CDR3 spans 13 amino acids. The germline V gene has CDR1 KGHSH and CDR2 LQKENI. CDR3 DNA: TGTGCCAGCTCGGAGACAGCGAACACTGAAGCTTTCTTT. This gives the protein CASSETANTEAFF.

This clone was observed a handful of times. The chain joins TRBV5-4 to TRBJ2-1, with 14 bases aligning to TRBD2. The V gene end was trimmed by 0 bases and the J gene end by 7 bases; junction bases not matched to a gene: 0. Germline V gene data show CDR1 as SGHNT and CDR2 as YYREEE (reference sequence). The CDR3 is 15 amino acids. The DNA for the CDR3 is TGTGCCAGCAGCTTGGGACTAGCGGGGGGGAATGAGCAGTTCTTC. Translated: CASSLGLAGGNEQFF.

This chain links TRBV6-4 with TRBJ2-3; D not certain. Germline V gives CDR1 MRHNA, CDR2 SNTAGT. The length of the CDR3 is 15 residues. With 7 bases removed from V and 0 bases from J, the gap between germline ends came to 14 bases. CDR3 bases: TGTGCCAGCACCAAGGAAGCGACTAGCACAGATACGCAGTATTTT. Translated, it gives CASTKEATSTDTQYF.

The chain has TRBV5-1 and TRBJ2-6, with D possibly being TRBD1 (6 bases). From germline, CDR1 is SGHRS and CDR2 YFSETQ. The CDR3 length is 15 residues. V was trimmed by 4 bases and J by 6 bases, leaving 14 bases between them. This chain's CDR3 is CASSPTRTVANVLTF. The CDR3 nucleotides read TGCGCCAGCAGCCCGACCCGGACAGTGGCCAACGTCCTGACTTTC.

This clone was seen just once. The CDR3 loop is CASRRQQGVVSPLHF. CDR3 in DNA: TGTGCCAGCAGGAGACAACAGGGGGTAGTGTCACCCCTCCACTTT. The rearrangement joins TRBV6-5 to TRBJ1-6; 8 bases line up with TRBD1. The germline V gene encodes CDR1 MNHEY and CDR2 SVGAGI. The CDR3 spans 15 residues. V trimming: 6 bases; J trimming: 10 bases; junction bases outside the gene matches: 11.

This chain links TRBV11-3 with TRBJ1-6, with D possibly being TRBD1 (5 bases). CDR3 length: 13 amino acids. Germline V gene data show CDR1 as SGHNT and CDR2 as YENEEA. V lost 3 bases to trimming and J lost 16 bases, with 16 bases between them. In DNA, the CDR3 is TGTGCCAGCAGCTTCTACACTGGGGACTCACTCCACTTT. This gives the protein CASSFYTGDSLHF.

The V and J genes are TRBV5-6 and TRBJ2-7, with D maybe TRBD2 (6 bases). V was trimmed by 3 bases and J by 4 bases, leaving 17 bases between them. The CDR3 length is 15 residues. The V gene's germline CDR1 is SGHDT and CDR2 YYEEEE. The CDR3 region is CASSYRDFILYEQYF. The CDR3 nucleotides read TGTGCCAGCAGCTACCGGGACTTTATTTTGTACGAGCAGTACTTC.

The chain links TRBV24-1 to TRBJ1-2, with D perhaps matching TRBD1 (6 bases). The CDR3 has 14 amino acids. V gave up 0 bases and J gave up 8 bases, with 12 bases separating them. Looked up from germline, CDR1 is KGHDR and CDR2 is SFDVKD. The DNA of the CDR3 is TGTGCCACCAGTGATTTGGGGTACAGGGAAGGCTACACCTTC. It specifies CATSDLGYREGYTF.

CDR3 nucleotide sequence: TGTGCCAGCACCGGGAACTATGGCTACACCTTC. Its translation: CASTGNYGYTF. This chain uses TRBV6-5 with TRBJ1-2, with no clear D. The CDR3 consists of 11 residues. Germline V gene lookup returns CDR1 MNHEY and CDR2 SVGAGI. Trimming pared 7 bases from V and 2 bases from J, leaving 5 bases between.

The chain links TRBV18 to TRBJ2-3, with a weak D call TRBD2 (7 bases). V shed 1 base and J shed 2 bases, with 16 bases lying between them. The CDR3 is made up of 17 amino acids. Germline V gives CDR1 KGHSH, CDR2 LQKENI. The DNA for the CDR3 is TGTGCCAGCTCACCACTTGTGTCGGGGGGCACCACAGATACGCAGTATTTT. Translated, it gives CASSPLVSGGTTDTQYF. Based on the CDR3 plus reference TRBV18 and TRBJ2-3, the full variable domain is NAGVMQNPRHLVRRRGQEARLRCSPMKGHSHVYWYRQLPEEGLKFMVYLQKENIIDESGMPKERFSAEFPKEGPSILRIQQVVRGDSAAYFCASSPLVSGGTTDTQYFGPGTRLTVL.

The J gene is TRBJ2-1, the V gene TRBV6-5; the match to TRBD2 covers 12 bases. CDR1 MNHEY and CDR2 SVGAGI come from the germline V gene. Losses at the gene ends were 2 bases for V and 5 bases for J; bases not matched to a gene: 4. The CDR3 extends over 16 amino acids. This CDR3 reads CASSYASGGANNEQFF. The CDR3 region has the DNA TGTGCCAGCAGTTACGCTAGCGGGGGGGCCAACAATGAGCAGTTCTTC.

In DNA form, the CDR3 reads TGTGCCAGTAGTATAGGCAGGGCTAGCGGGGGGTTGACCTCCTACGAGCAGTACTTC. It yields the protein CASSIGRASGGLTSYEQYF. The J gene is TRBJ2-7, the V gene TRBV19; 11 bases align to TRBD2. In germline, CDR1 is LNHDA, CDR2 SQIVND (reference sequence). The CDR3 is 19 residues long. V lost 1 base to trimming and J lost 0 bases; unmatched junction nucleotides: 11. The whole variable domain, remainder taken from reference TRBV19 and TRBJ2-7, is DGGITQSPKYLFRKEGQNVTLSCEQNLNHDAMYWYRQDPGQGLRLIYYSQIVNDFQKGDIAEGYSVSREKKESFPLTVTSAQKNPTAFYLCASSIGRASGGLTSYEQYFGPGTRLTVT.

This chain uses TRBV13 with TRBJ1-2; 7 nucleotides align to TRBD1. Germline V gives CDR1 PRHDT, CDR2 FYEKMQ (reference sequence). The CDR3 has 15 residues. Trimming took 2 bases from V and 2 from J; bases not matched to a gene: 5. In DNA, the CDR3 is TGTGCCAGCAGCTTATCAGGGACAGTAAACTATGGCTACACCTTC. Translation: CASSLSGTVNYGYTF. The variable domain in full, completed from reference TRBV13 and TRBJ1-2, reads AAGVIQSPRHLIKEKRETATLKCYPIPRHDTVYWYQQGPGQDPQFLISFYEKMQSDKGSIPDRFSAQQFSDYHSELNMSSLELGDSALYFCASSLSGTVNYGYTFGSGTRLTVV.

V gene TRBV7-3 combines with J gene TRBJ1-1; a weak D match, TRBD1 (5 bases). Trimming shortened V by 3 bases and J by 1 base, and 9 bases separated the two germline ends. This CDR3 contains 14 residues. CDR1 and CDR2 from the germline V gene are SGHTA and FQGTGA. CDR3 amino acids: CASSFGAGNTEAFF. In DNA form, the CDR3 reads TGTGCCAGCAGCTTTGGGGCAGGGAACACTGAAGCTTTCTTT.

The rearrangement uses TRBV5-6 and TRBJ2-7; 9 bases fit TRBD1. CDR3 length equals 14 residues. Trimming cost V 2 bases and J 3 bases; bases outside gene matches: 3. The germline gives CDR1 SGHDT, CDR2 YYEEEE. DNA for the CDR3: TGTGCCAGCAGCTTCGGGACAGGGCTCTACGAGCAGTACTTC. Protein: CASSFGTGLYEQYF.

The CDR3 here is CAWSSGSNYGYTF. CDR3 coding DNA: TGTGCCTGGTCCTCTGGGAGTAACTATGGCTACACCTTC. The chain is built from TRBV30 and TRBJ1-2; D is unresolved. V shed 5 bases and J shed 1 base, with 11 bases lying between them. The CDR3 loop spans 13 amino acids. Germline CDR1 and CDR2: GTSNPN and SVGIG (reference sequence).